This T cell receptor (beta chain) was identified in a study of T cells after yellow fever vaccination. The table lists this clonotype with many counts. Its antigen is not known. In TCRdb, the 5' RACE reads were re-called with MiXCR into one record per CDR3 protein. The sample carries more than 200,000 distinct CDR3 sequences, approximately 3.6% recorded once. Germline V CDR1 and CDR2: SGHTA, FQGNSA. V was cut by 5 bases and J by 0 bases, with 11 bases left in between. This CDR3 is 14 amino acids long. General observations from the study: Weaker, the secondary response had a peak occurring faster, on day 5 versus 15. Booster sampling recovered most clones from primary vaccination (approximately 96% CD4, over 75% CD8).

The specimen was PBMCs, collected 15 days after the yellow fever booster vaccination. This TCR was sampled from a man between 18 and 35 years old who received the YFV17D yellow fever vaccine. The chain couples TRBV7-2 to TRBJ2-7; no reliable D call. The CDR3 DNA is TGTGCCAGCAGCCCACTGGACGTCTCCTACGAGCAGTACTTC. Translated, it gives CASSPLDVSYEQYF.